This TCR beta chain appears in the sequencing data of a study of monozygotic twins with inflammatory bowel disease. Every single donor had a roughly 2.3 ml blood sample drawn. Study-wide points: Patient repertoires may have gained variability from differing immunosuppressive treatments.

Germline V CDR1 and CDR2: SGHDT, YYEEEE. The CDR3 contains 18 residues. From its re-call of the 5' RACE reads, TCRdb lists each CDR3 protein once, without DNA. This listing includes about 380,000 distinct CDR3 sequences. About this clonotype: The antigen remains unidentified.

V usage is TRBV5-6 and J usage is TRBJ2-2; TCRdb names TRBD2, which stays unverified in the absence of DNA. The TCR originated in a human donor with ulcerative colitis or Crohn's disease, or a healthy co-twin of an affected twin (not recorded which). The sample taken for sequencing was blood. This CDR3 reads CASSPPVRGLENTGELFF.